The 24 T cell receptor beta chains below were found in one sample sequenced in a study of somatic mutations in cytotoxic T cells in rheumatoid arthritis. TCRdb keeps only in-frame clones here, not all; method: immunoSEQ multiplex PCR. The table has about 970 clones, around 80% seen once; the top ten hold over 25%. Sequencing input: CD8+ T cells sorted from blood. All receptors derive from a woman between 55 and 75 years old with rheumatoid arthritis.

The chain employs TRBV10-3 and TRBJ1-1; D ambiguous. Trimming stripped 6 bases from V and 11 bases from J, with 19 bases between. Germline V gene sequence: CDR1 ENHRY, CDR2 SYGVKD. This CDR3 is built from 13 residues. CDR3 sequence: CAISPQRNRVAFF. The CDR3 coding sequence is TGTGCCATCAGCCCACAGCGGAATAGGGTGGCTTTCTTT.

The J gene is TRBJ2-3, the V gene TRBV2; TRBD2 matches 13 bases. The CDR3 extends over 17 amino acids. Germline CDR1 is SNHLY and CDR2 is FYNNEI. Trimming cost V 10 bases and J 4 bases; bases outside gene matches: 14. CDR3 residues: CAIHVGLAGSKSDTQYF. In nucleotides, the CDR3 is TGTGCCATCCACGTGGGACTAGCGGGGTCGAAATCAGATACGCAGTATTTT.

This sequence joins TRBV10-3 and TRBJ2-5; TRBD2 agrees at 9 bases. The CDR3 is 16 amino acids. J was trimmed by 1 base and V by 2 bases; bases with no gene match: 5. Per the germline V gene, CDR1 is ENHRY and CDR2 is SYGVKD. The CDR3 sequence is CAISEPSGGSQETQYF. CDR3 nucleotide sequence: TGTGCCATCAGTGAGCCGAGCGGGGGGTCCCAAGAGACCCAGTACTTC.

This chain links TRBV14 with TRBJ2-5; a weak D match, TRBD2 (6 bases). The germline V gene encodes CDR1 SGHDN and CDR2 FVKESK. V lost 4 bases, J lost 0 bases, and 9 bases lay in between. The CDR3 totals 14 residues. CDR3 protein: CASSPGDYQETQYF. CDR3 coding DNA: TGTGCCAGCAGCCCTGGGGACTACCAAGAGACCCAGTACTTC.

This chain connects TRBV18 to TRBJ2-7, with D possibly TRBD2 on 5 matching bases. Germline CDR1 KGHSH, CDR2 LQKENI. Deletions cut 3 bases from V and 7 bases from J, with 19 bases between. The CDR3 spans 15 residues. DNA for the CDR3: TGTGCCAGCTCACCTAGCCTAGAGGGCTGGAGGGAGCAGTACTTC. It codes for CASSPSLEGWREQYF.

This chain uses TRBV21-1 with TRBJ2-2; the table gives TRBD2 as D, unverified against the DNA. TRBV21-1 is given as a pseudogene. This CDR3 comprises 17 residues. The CDR3 DNA reads TGTGCCAGCAGCAAAGTAAGCGGGGGGTCCAACACCGGGGAGCTGTTTTTT. This sequence encodes CASSKVSGGSNTGELFF.

A single count supports this clone. The chain uses TRBV4-3 and TRBJ2-7, with a possible D match to TRBD1 (7 bases). This CDR3 region has 16 residues. Germline loops: CDR1 LGHNA, CDR2 YSLEER. The germline V and J ends were trimmed by 0 bases and 3 bases, with 15 bases remaining between them. The CDR3 loop is CASSQDRGTAFYEQYF. CDR3 DNA: TGCGCCAGCAGCCAAGATCGGGGGACAGCCTTCTACGAGCAGTACTTC.

The gene calls are TRBV7-6 and TRBJ2-7; TRBD2 matches at 13 bases. After removal of 1 base from V and 3 bases from J, the junction contained 9 bases not matched to a gene. CDR1 and CDR2 from the germline V gene are SGHVS and FNYEAQ. This CDR3 region has 18 residues. This chain's CDR3 is CASSLGLAGGEALYEQYF. CDR3 coding DNA: TGTGCCAGCAGCTTAGGACTAGCGGGGGGCGAGGCACTCTACGAGCAGTACTTC.

This rearrangement joins TRBV19 to TRBJ2-3; D is undetermined. Germline lookup yields CDR1 LNHDA and CDR2 SQIVND (reference sequence). V lost 2 bases and J lost 3, with 6 bases in between. The CDR3 spans 13 residues. As DNA, the CDR3 is TGTGCCAGTAGTATATATCCGACAGATACGCAGTATTTT. This encodes CASSIYPTDTQYF.

The chain carries TRBV9 and TRBJ2-7, with 13 bases that match TRBD2. Unmatched junction bases numbered 4, after V lost 3 bases and J lost 4 bases. Germline V gene data show CDR1 as SGDLS and CDR2 as YYNGEE. This CDR3 comprises 15 residues. CDR3 residues: CASSAGTSGAYEQYF. Written as DNA, the CDR3 is TGTGCCAGCAGCGCCGGGACTAGCGGGGCGTACGAGCAGTACTTC.

The DNA for the CDR3 is TGTGCCAGCAGTACCCCCCGGGGGGCTGGGGCCAACGTCCTGACTTTC. As protein: CASSTPRGAGANVLTF. The V call is TRBV28, the J call TRBJ2-6; TRBD2 agrees at 7 bases. Germline V CDR1 and CDR2: MDHEN, SYDVKM. The CDR3 is made up of 16 amino acids. V dropped 5 bases and J dropped 2; count of bases not matched to a gene: 6.

This chain uses TRBV14 with TRBJ1-1, with D possibly matching TRBD1 (6 bases). V lost 4 bases to trimming and J lost 2 bases, with 20 bases between them. This CDR3 is built from 17 residues. CDR1 is SGHDN and CDR2 is FVKESK in the germline V gene. This chain's CDR3 is CASSLRGRAPRNTEAFF. CDR3 DNA sequence: TGTGCCAGCAGCCTGAGGGGGAGGGCCCCCCGCAACACTGAAGCTTTCTTT.

V gene TRBV5-6 combines with J gene TRBJ1-6, with a weak D call TRBD1 (6 bases). CDR3 length: 14 residues. V gave up 3 bases and J gave up 7 bases, with 11 bases separating them. Germline V lookup: CDR1 SGHDT, CDR2 YYEEEE. The CDR3 DNA sequence: TGTGCCAGCAGCTCCGGGACACGGAATTCACCCCTCCACTTT. Amino acids: CASSSGTRNSPLHF.

This clone occurred once. V and J are TRBV4-1 and TRBJ2-5, with TRBD2 matching over 7 bases. Germline CDR1 MGHRA, CDR2 YSYEKL. The CDR3 consists of 17 residues. Trimming removed 3 bases from V and 2 bases from J; junction bases left unmatched: 12. The CDR3 is CASSQKAGPAAQETQYF. CDR3 DNA: TGCGCCAGCAGCCAGAAAGCGGGACCTGCGGCTCAAGAGACCCAGTACTTC.

This chain links TRBV6-5 with TRBJ2-2; 11 bases are shared with TRBD2. CDR3 length: 15 residues. Per germline, CDR1 MNHEY and CDR2 SVGAGI. J lost 8 bases, V lost 5 bases, and 7 bases had no gene match. The CDR3 sequence: CASSPSTSGAGELFF. CDR3 DNA sequence: TGTGCCAGCAGTCCCTCGACTAGCGGGGCGGGGGAGCTGTTTTTT.

The gene calls are TRBV7-9 and TRBJ1-4, with 7 bases matching TRBD1. The CDR3 has 12 amino acids. Germline lookup yields CDR1 SEHNR and CDR2 FQNEAQ (reference sequence). With V trimmed by 10 bases and J by 7 bases, 6 bases remained unmatched. DNA for the CDR3: TGTGCCACTAGGGGGCTAGGTGAAAAACTGTTTTTT. This sequence encodes CATRGLGEKLFF.

The J gene is TRBJ1-4, the V gene TRBV15; TRBD1 agrees at 8 bases. The CDR3 has 16 residues. J was trimmed by 4 bases and V by 1 base; bases with no gene match: 5. CDR1 LNHNV and CDR2 YYDKDF come from the germline V gene (reference sequence). The CDR3 DNA sequence: TGTGCCACCAGCAGAGCCGGGACAGGCCTTAATGAAAAACTGTTTTTT. Its protein is CATSRAGTGLNEKLFF.

This chain connects TRBV21-1 to TRBJ2-7; no DNA check was done on the table's D call, TRBD2. TRBV21-1 is a known pseudogene. CDR3 length: 16 amino acids. The CDR3 DNA follows: TGTGCCAGCAGCAAAGCCCCAGGACTAGGGCCCTACGAGCAGTACTTC. It yields the protein CASSKAPGLGPYEQYF.

A single count supports this clone. The rearrangement uses TRBV19 and TRBJ2-7; D perhaps matches TRBD2 (7 bases). The germline CDR1 and CDR2 sequences are LNHDA and SQIVND (reference sequence). The CDR3 consists of 14 residues. The ends were cut back, 1 base at V and 2 bases at J, with 9 bases in the middle. CDR3 protein: CASSIGRGPYEQYF. DNA of the CDR3: TGTGCCAGTAGTATAGGGCGGGGGCCCTACGAGCAGTACTTC.

Only a few counts were recorded for this clone. The chain carries TRBV6-1 and TRBJ2-3; 7 bases line up with TRBD1. This CDR3 comprises 15 residues. The germline gives CDR1 MNHNS, CDR2 SASEGT. J lost 0 bases, V lost 4 bases, and 4 bases had no gene match. The CDR3 protein is CASSAYRGSTDTQYF. The CDR3 DNA follows: TGTGCCAGCAGTGCATACAGGGGTAGCACAGATACGCAGTATTTT.

The chain links TRBV5-1 to TRBJ2-7; TRBD2 matches at 7 bases. CDR3 length: 16 residues. Germline V gene sequence: CDR1 SGHRS, CDR2 YFSETQ. With 7 bases clipped from V and 6 bases from J, the junction kept 19 bases outside the gene matches. The CDR3 reads CASRPSGEPAIREQYF. As DNA, the CDR3 is TGCGCCAGCCGACCCAGCGGGGAGCCCGCTATCCGCGAGCAGTACTTC.

V and J are TRBV7-2 and TRBJ1-6; TRBD1 is a possible D gene (6 bases). This CDR3 is built from 14 residues. Between the trimmed V and J ends, which lost 1 base and 10 bases, there was a span of 11 bases. Germline V gene data show CDR1 as SGHTA and CDR2 as FQGNSA. The CDR3 DNA sequence: TGTGCCAGCAGCTTAGAACAGGGTCGCTCACCCCTCCACTTT. This codes for CASSLEQGRSPLHF.

The CDR3 spells CASSLKVWLAGDNEQFF. CDR3 DNA sequence: TGCGCCAGCAGCTTGAAGGTTTGGTTAGCGGGGGACAATGAGCAGTTCTTC. The chain carries TRBV5-1 and TRBJ2-1; 9 bases line up with TRBD2. Germline V lookup: CDR1 SGHRS, CDR2 YFSETQ. With V trimmed by 1 base and J by 5 bases, 10 bases remained unmatched. The CDR3 sequence is 17 residues long.

The gene calls are TRBV18 and TRBJ2-7; tentatively, D is TRBD1 (6 bases). Trimming removed 0 bases from V and 4 bases from J, with 7 bases in between. Germline CDR1 is KGHSH and CDR2 is LQKENI. This CDR3 spans 13 amino acids. CDR3 bases: TGTGCCAGCTCACCACCCCAGGGGTACGAGCAGTACTTC. This gives the protein CASSPPQGYEQYF.